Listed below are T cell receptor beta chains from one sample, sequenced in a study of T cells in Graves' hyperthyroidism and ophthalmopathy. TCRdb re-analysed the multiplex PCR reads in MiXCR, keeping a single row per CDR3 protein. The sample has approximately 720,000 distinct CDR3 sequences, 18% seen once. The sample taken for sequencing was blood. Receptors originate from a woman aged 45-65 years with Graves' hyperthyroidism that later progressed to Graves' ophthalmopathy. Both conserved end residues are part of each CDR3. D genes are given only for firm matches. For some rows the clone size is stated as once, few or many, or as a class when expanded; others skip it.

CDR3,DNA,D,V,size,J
CASSGGTGRDEAFF,TGCGCCAGCAGCGGGGGGACAGGCAGAGATGAAGCTTTCTTT,TRBD1,TRBV5-1,many,TRBJ1-1
CASSFGTELDQPQHF,TGTGCCAGCAGTTTTGGGACAGAATTAGATCAGCCCCAGCATTTT,TRBD1,TRBV12-3/TRBV12-4,many,TRBJ1-5
CASSVASRVTF,TGTGCCAGCAGCGTAGCGTCCAGAGTTACCTTC,NA,TRBV9,NA,TRBJ1-2
CASSWDRALVNTEAFF,TGTGCCAGCAGCTGGGACAGGGCTCTTGTGAACACTGAAGCTTTCTTT,TRBD1,TRBV5-4,NA,TRBJ1-1
CASSRKTSGDYEQYF,TGTGCCAGCAGCCGAAAGACTAGCGGGGACTACGAGCAGTACTTC,TRBD2,TRBV3-1,NA,TRBJ2-7
CASRLIPASGNEQFF,TGTGCCAGCAGACTCATTCCTGCCAGCGGGAATGAGCAGTTCTTC,NA,TRBV7-2,few,TRBJ2-1
CASSRGDSSYEQYF,TGTGCCAGCAGTCGCGGGGACAGTTCCTACGAGCAGTACTTC,NA,TRBV6-1,many,TRBJ2-7
CASTLKGLYPADTQYF,TGTGCCAGCACCCTGAAGGGACTCTACCCCGCAGATACGCAGTATTTT,NA,TRBV6-1,NA,TRBJ2-3
CAWSEGDGPLYEQYF,TGTGCCTGGAGTGAAGGGGACGGTCCCCTCTACGAGCAGTACTTC,NA,TRBV30,many,TRBJ2-7
CASSVRSGGRASTDTQYF,TGTGCCAGCAGCGTACGCAGCGGGGGGCGTGCTAGCACAGATACGCAGTATTTT,TRBD2,TRBV9,few,TRBJ2-3
CASSLAGGANNEQFF,TGTGCCAGCAGCTTAGCGGGGGGTGCCAACAATGAGCAGTTCTTC,NA,TRBV7-9,few,TRBJ2-1
CASKTGNYYGYTF,TGTGCCAGCAAGACAGGGAACTACTATGGCTACACCTTC,TRBD1,TRBV6-1,few,TRBJ1-2
CASTSPGPPAGELFF,TGTGCCAGCACATCCCCAGGGCCGCCTGCCGGGGAGCTGTTTTTT,NA,TRBV27,many,TRBJ2-2
CASSLAGGRDGGYTF,TGTGCCAGCAGTTTGGCGGGGGGAAGGGACGGGGGCTACACCTTC,NA,TRBV12-3/TRBV12-4,few,TRBJ1-2
CASSFSGDTQYF,TGCGCCAGCAGCTTCTCCGGGGATACGCAGTATTTT,NA,TRBV5-1,many,TRBJ2-3
CASSQHSYNEQFF,TGTGCCAGCAGCCAGCACTCCTACAATGAGCAGTTCTTC,NA,TRBV27,NA,TRBJ2-1
CSASRGQLNSPLHF,TGCAGTGCTAGTAGGGGACAGTTGAATTCACCCCTCCACTTT,TRBD1,TRBV20-1,NA,TRBJ1-6
CASSKGQTYEQYF,TGTGCCAGCAGCAAGGGGCAGACCTACGAGCAGTACTTC,NA,TRBV7-9,few,TRBJ2-7
CSVVEGIGSDTEAFF,TGCAGCGTTGTTGAGGGGATCGGGTCCGACACTGAAGCTTTCTTT,NA,TRBV29-1,many,TRBJ1-1
CSVEGGLAGAQETQYF,TGCAGCGTTGAAGGGGGACTAGCGGGGGCCCAAGAGACCCAGTACTTC,TRBD2,TRBV29-1,NA,TRBJ2-5
CASSKQGAPVNEQFF,TGTGCCAGCAGTAAACAGGGGGCTCCTGTCAATGAGCAGTTCTTC,TRBD1,TRBV25-1,few,TRBJ2-1
CSVARQTDTQYF,TGCAGCGTCGCAAGACAGACAGATACGCAGTATTTT,NA,TRBV29-1,few,TRBJ2-3
CASSLEPGGNTGELFF,TGTGCCAGCAGCTTAGAACCGGGGGGAAACACCGGGGAGCTGTTTTTT,TRBD2,TRBV7-9,NA,TRBJ2-2
CASSPDRGGDTQYF,TGCGCCAGCAGCCCGGACAGGGGGGGGGATACGCAGTATTTT,TRBD1,TRBV5-1,NA,TRBJ2-3
CASSSSPALKVLTDNSPLHF,TGCGCCAGCAGCTCCTCCCCGGCGCTGAAGGTACTTACGGATAATTCACCCCTCCACTTT,NA,TRBV5-1,NA,TRBJ1-6
CASIDRGPTDTQYF,TGTGCCAGCATCGATCGGGGTCCCACAGATACGCAGTATTTT,NA,TRBV6-1,NA,TRBJ2-3
CASRPGTSDYNEQFF,TGCGCCAGCAGGCCCGGGACTAGCGATTACAATGAGCAGTTCTTC,TRBD2,TRBV5-1,NA,TRBJ2-1
CASSQDRTGSYGYTF,TGCGCCAGCAGCCAAGATCGGACAGGGAGCTATGGCTACACCTTC,TRBD1,TRBV4-1,NA,TRBJ1-2
CASRPAGTITQYF,TGTGCCAGCCGCCCGGCGGGAACAATTACGCAGTATTTT,NA,TRBV12-3/TRBV12-4,many,TRBJ2-3
CASSRGLAGGTDTQYF,TGTGCCAGCAGCCGAGGACTAGCGGGGGGAACAGATACGCAGTATTTT,TRBD2,TRBV6-1,many,TRBJ2-3
CASSIDRGYQPQHF,TGTGCCAGCAGCATAGACAGGGGGTATCAGCCCCAGCATTTT,TRBD1,TRBV7-8,many,TRBJ1-5
CASSSGAGQGDYGYTF,TGTGCCAGCAGCTCGGGGGCGGGACAGGGGGACTATGGCTACACCTTC,TRBD1,TRBV7-6,NA,TRBJ1-2
CASSIGHRNTEAFF,TGTGCCAGTAGTATAGGTCACAGGAACACTGAAGCTTTCTTT,NA,TRBV19,many,TRBJ1-1
CSAEQGARTEAFF,TGCAGTGCCGAACAGGGGGCTCGGACTGAAGCTTTCTTT,TRBD1,TRBV20-1,NA,TRBJ1-1
CSARTDLNTEAFF,TGCAGTGCTAGAACCGACCTGAACACTGAAGCTTTCTTT,NA,TRBV20-1,few,TRBJ1-1
CASSLAGFEAFF,TGTGCCAGCAGTTTAGCCGGCTTTGAAGCTTTCTTT,NA,TRBV12-3/TRBV12-4,many,TRBJ1-1
CSARRGVDTEAFF,TGCAGTGCTAGAAGGGGGGTGGACACTGAAGCTTTCTTT,NA,TRBV20-1,many,TRBJ1-1
CASSLTGEDSGNTIYF,TGTGCCAGCAGCTTGACAGGGGAAGACTCTGGAAACACCATATATTTT,TRBD1,TRBV7-9,NA,TRBJ1-3